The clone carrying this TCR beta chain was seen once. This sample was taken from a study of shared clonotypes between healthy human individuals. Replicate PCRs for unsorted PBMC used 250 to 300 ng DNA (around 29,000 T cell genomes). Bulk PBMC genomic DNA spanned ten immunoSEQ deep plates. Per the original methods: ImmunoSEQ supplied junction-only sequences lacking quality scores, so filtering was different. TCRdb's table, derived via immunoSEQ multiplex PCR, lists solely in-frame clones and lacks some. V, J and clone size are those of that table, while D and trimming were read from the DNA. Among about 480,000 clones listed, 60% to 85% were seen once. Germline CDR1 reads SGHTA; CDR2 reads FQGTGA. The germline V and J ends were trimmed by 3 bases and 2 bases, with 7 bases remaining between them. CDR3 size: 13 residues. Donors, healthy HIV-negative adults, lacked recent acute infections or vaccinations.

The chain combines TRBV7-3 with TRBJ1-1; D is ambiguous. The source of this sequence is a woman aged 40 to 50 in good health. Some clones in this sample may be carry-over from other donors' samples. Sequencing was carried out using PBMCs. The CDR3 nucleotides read TGTGCCAGCAGCTTGTCCAGTAACACTGAAGCTTTCTTT. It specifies CASSLSSNTEAFF.